What follows describes a single T cell receptor beta chain. Its matching antigen is unknown. The CDR3 has 18 amino acids. Germline CDR1 reads MNHNY; CDR2 reads SVGAGI (reference sequence). The data originate from a study of CXCR3-negative and CXCR3-positive naive CD8 T cells. The study, taken as a whole, reports: Higher TRB CDR3 hydrophobicity marked CXCR3-positive naive cells relative to CXCR3-negative naive cells.

In preparing the TRB cDNA libraries, 5' RACE with UMI labels was used. From the 5' RACE reads, TCRdb lists one entry per CDR3 protein and no DNA. This sample contains 130,000 to 150,000 distinct CDR3 sequences. V and J are TRBV6-6 and TRBJ2-1; TCRdb returns TRBD2, unconfirmable since there is no DNA. The origin of this receptor is a human donor in good health. Some clones in this sample may be carry-over from other donors' samples. What was sequenced was naive CXCR3+ CD8+ T cells from blood. Subset given: CD45RO-CCR7+CD27+CD95- naive CD8+ T cells expressing CXCR3 (TNR3+). CDR3 residues: CASSYSIDSGGSYNEQFF.